This TCR beta chain was found in a study of vaccination and CD4 T cells after COVID-19. Study-wide results and limits: The median SARS-CoV-2-reactive clonotype number increased from 21 to 38, without statistical significance.

Treatment specified: 10-day PBMC culture with coronavirus spike peptide pools or control peptides (ViraFEST assay). This clonotype was detected once. The antigen is not known. The Oncomine TCR Beta short-read assay sequenced DNA from cultured CD4+ T cells. Genomic DNA extraction was carried out from cultured CD4+ T cells. One entry per CDR3 protein, called by TCRdb with MiXCR from the PCR reads. Of about 12,000 distinct CDR3 sequences in the sample, about 56% are singletons; the top ten hold over 12%. The sample taken for sequencing was CD4+ T cells from blood, cultured in vitro. The receptor was derived from a human donor who had recovered from COVID-19.

The DNA of the CDR3 is TGTGCCAGTAGTCTCCAAGCGGGAGGGCATGATTACGAGCAGTACTTC. It encodes CASSLQAGGHDYEQYF. The chain uses TRBV19 and TRBJ2-7, with 10 bases that match TRBD2. This CDR3 has 16 amino acids. CDR1 and CDR2 (germline): LNHDA, SQIVND (reference sequence). The ends lost 5 bases at V and 4 bases at J; junction bases unmatched: 11.